The TCR beta chain described here comes from a study of shared clonotypes between healthy human individuals. Across the whole study: Donors had three CD4 naive, three CD4 memory, two CD8 naive and one CD8 memory plate apiece.

Deep-level running was used for the assay. TCRdb's table, derived via immunoSEQ multiplex PCR, lists solely in-frame clones and lacks some. The sample records millions of clones, 80% to 95% being singletons. V was cut by 4 bases and J by 8 bases, with 9 bases left in between. Per the germline V gene, CDR1 is SGHDN and CDR2 is FVKESK. The CDR3 length is 12 residues. Study-wide results and limits: A handful of donors showed sharing of approximately 5% of naive CD4 clonotypes.

All donors were Caucasian adults living in Nashville, Tennessee. Of note for this clone: Its antigen is unidentified.

The receptor comes from a man between 18 and 35 years old in good health. Some clones in this sample may be carry-over from other donors' samples. The sequencing input was naive CD4+ T cells from PBMCs. Stated subset: CD45RA+ positively selected. V usage is TRBV14 and J usage is TRBJ2-1; perhaps TRBD1 as D (5 bases). DNA for the CDR3: TGTGCCAGCAGCCTGCAGGGCCATGAGCAGTTCTTC. Amino acids: CASSLQGHEQFF.